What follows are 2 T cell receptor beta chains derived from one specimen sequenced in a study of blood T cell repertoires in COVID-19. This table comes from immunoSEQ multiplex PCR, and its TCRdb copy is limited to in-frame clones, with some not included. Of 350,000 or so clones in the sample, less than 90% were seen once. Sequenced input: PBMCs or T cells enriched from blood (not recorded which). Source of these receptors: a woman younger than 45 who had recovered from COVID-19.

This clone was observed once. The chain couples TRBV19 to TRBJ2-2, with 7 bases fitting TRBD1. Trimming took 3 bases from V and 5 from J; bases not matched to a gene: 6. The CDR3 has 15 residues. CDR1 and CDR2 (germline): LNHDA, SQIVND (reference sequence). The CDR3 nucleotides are TGTGCCAGTAGTATCGGGACAGAAGGGACCGGGGAGCTGTTTTTT. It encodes CASSIGTEGTGELFF.

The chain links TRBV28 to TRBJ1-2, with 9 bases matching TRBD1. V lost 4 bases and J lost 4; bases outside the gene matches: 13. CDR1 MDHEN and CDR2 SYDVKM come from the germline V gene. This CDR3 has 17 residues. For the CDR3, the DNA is TGTGCCAGCAGTTCGCTGGCTTACAGGGGGCTCGGCTATGGCTACACCTTC. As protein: CASSSLAYRGLGYGYTF.